The present T cell receptor (beta chain) was sequenced within a study of OX40 agonist ivuxolimab in advanced cancers. Study context: The dose-escalation group included hepatocellular carcinoma, melanoma, renal cell carcinoma and head and neck cancer. Overall study results and limits: At 0.1 to 3.0 mg/kg and by week 6, clonal expansion occurred in CD4+ and CD8+ blood T cells.

Repertoires were generated with immunoSEQ multiplex PCR, while TCRdb's copy carries only in-frame clones and drops some. The sample has tens of thousands of clones; 82% are singletons. Concerning this clone itself: The antigen is unknown.

Patients were excluded for autoimmune disease history or systemic immunosuppression. Peripheral blood came from all dose cohorts at three timepoints. Sequences were derived from CD4+ or CD8+ T cells sorted from blood, sampled in a trial of the OX40 agonist ivuxolimab. The TCR sequence derives from an adult with an advanced solid tumor such as melanoma, head and neck, liver or kidney cancer.

CDR3 nucleotides: TGTGCTAGTGGTGTCCCTCAGGGTTCCAAAAACATTCAGTACTTC. As protein: CASGVPQGSKNIQYF. This chain links TRBV12-5 with TRBJ2-4; D is possibly TRBD1 (5 bases). CDR3 length: 15 amino acids. The germline gives CDR1 LGHNT, CDR2 FRNRAP. V was pared by 5 bases and J by 2 bases, with 13 bases between.